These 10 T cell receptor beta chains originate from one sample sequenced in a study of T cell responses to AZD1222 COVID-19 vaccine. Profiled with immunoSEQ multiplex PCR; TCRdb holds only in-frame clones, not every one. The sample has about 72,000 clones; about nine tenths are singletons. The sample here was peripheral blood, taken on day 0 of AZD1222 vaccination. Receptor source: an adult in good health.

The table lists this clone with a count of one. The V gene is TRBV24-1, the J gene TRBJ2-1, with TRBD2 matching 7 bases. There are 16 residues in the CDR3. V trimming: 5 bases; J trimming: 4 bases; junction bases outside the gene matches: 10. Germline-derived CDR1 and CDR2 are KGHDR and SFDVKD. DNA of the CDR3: TGTGCCACCAGTGCCCGAAGTGGGGGGGTATACAATGAGCAGTTCTTC. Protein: CATSARSGGVYNEQFF.

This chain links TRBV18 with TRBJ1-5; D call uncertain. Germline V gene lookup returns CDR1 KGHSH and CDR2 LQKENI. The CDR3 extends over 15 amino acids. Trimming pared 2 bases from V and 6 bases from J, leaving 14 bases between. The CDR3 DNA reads TGTGCCAGCTCACCAATTTCCGGGCGGAGTCAGCCCCAGCATTTT. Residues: CASSPISGRSQPQHF.

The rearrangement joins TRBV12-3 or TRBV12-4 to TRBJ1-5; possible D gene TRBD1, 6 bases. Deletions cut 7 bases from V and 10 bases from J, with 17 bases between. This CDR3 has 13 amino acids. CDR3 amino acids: CASTGQPHDPQHF. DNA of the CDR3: TGTGCCAGCACCGGACAGCCGCATGATCCCCAGCATTTT.

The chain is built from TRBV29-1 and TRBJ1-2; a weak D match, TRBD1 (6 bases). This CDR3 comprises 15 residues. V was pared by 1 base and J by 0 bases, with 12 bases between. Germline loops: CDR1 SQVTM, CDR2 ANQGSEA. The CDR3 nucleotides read TGCAGCGTTGAAGGACGGGGGGGGCCTAACTATGGCTACACCTTC. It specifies CSVEGRGGPNYGYTF. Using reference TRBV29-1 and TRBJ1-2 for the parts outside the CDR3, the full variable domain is SAVISQKPSRDICQRGTSLTIQCQVDSQVTMMFWYRQQPGQSLTLIATANQGSEATYESGFVIDKFPISRPNLTFSTLTVSNMSPEDSSIYLCSVEGRGGPNYGYTFGSGTRLTVV.

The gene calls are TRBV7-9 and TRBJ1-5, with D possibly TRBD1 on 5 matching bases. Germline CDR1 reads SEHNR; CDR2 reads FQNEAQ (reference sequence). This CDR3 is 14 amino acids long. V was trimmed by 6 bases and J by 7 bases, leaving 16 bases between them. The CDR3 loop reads CASRRDGVGQPQHF. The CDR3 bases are TGTGCCAGCAGGAGGGACGGCGTGGGACAGCCCCAGCATTTT.

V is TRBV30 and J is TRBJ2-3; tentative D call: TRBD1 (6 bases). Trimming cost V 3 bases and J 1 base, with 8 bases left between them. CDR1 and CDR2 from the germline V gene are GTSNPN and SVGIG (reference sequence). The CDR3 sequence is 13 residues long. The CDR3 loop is CAWSEGGTDTQYF. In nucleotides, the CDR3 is TGTGCCTGGAGCGAGGGGGGCACAGATACGCAGTATTTT.

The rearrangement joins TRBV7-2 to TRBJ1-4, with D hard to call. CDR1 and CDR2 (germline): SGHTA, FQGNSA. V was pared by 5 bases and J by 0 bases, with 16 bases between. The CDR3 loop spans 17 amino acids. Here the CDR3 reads CASSPGLGFSTNEKLFF. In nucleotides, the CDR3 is TGTGCCAGCAGCCCCGGACTGGGCTTCTCAACTAATGAAAAACTGTTTTTT.

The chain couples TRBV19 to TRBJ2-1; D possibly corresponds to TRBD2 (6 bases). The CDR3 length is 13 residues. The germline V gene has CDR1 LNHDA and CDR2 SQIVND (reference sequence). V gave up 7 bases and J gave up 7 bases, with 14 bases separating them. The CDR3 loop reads CASTLTGENEQFF. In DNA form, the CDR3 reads TGTGCCAGTACCCTTACGGGGGAGAATGAGCAGTTCTTC.

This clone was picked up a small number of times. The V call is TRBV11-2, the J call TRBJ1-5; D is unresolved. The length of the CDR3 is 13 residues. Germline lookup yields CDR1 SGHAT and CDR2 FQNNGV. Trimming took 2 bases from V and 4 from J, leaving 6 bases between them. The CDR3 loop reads CASSLRRNQPQHF. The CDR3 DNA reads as TGTGCCAGCAGCTTACGGAGGAATCAGCCCCAGCATTTT.

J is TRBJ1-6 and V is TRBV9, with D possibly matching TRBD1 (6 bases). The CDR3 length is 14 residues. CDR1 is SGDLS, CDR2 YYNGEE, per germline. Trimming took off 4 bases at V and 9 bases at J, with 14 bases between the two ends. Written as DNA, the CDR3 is TGTGCCAGCAGCTACCGACAGGACGGTTCACCCCTCCACTTT. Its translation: CASSYRQDGSPLHF. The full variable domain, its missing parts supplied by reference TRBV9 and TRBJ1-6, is DSGVTQTPKHLITATGQRVTLRCSPRSGDLSVYWYQQSLDQGLQFLIQYYNGEERAKGNILERFSAQQFPDLHSELNLSSLELGDSALYFCASSYRQDGSPLHFGNGTRLTVT.